These 26 T cell receptor beta chains came from one sample sequenced in a study of beta chain features in type 1 diabetes. Notes on the study in general: For Type 1 diabetes patients, all four CD4+ subsets carried TCRB CDR3s that were moderately but significantly shorter.

These TCRs are of unknown antigen specificity. Reverse transcribing all isolated RNA meant expressed TCRB transcripts were sequenced. Sequencing was performed with immunoSEQ multiplex PCR; in TCRdb, only in-frame clones are kept and a portion is missing. The repertoire holds hundreds of thousands of clones, with under 15% as singletons. The sample taken for sequencing was naive CD4+ T cells from blood. These TCRs come from a man younger than 30 with type 1 diabetes.

This clone appeared a few times. The V gene is TRBV28, the J gene TRBJ2-2, with a weak D call TRBD2 (5 bases). CDR1 is MDHEN, CDR2 SYDVKM, per germline. V lost 7 bases to trimming and J lost 7 bases, with 13 bases between them. The CDR3 spans 13 residues. CDR3 sequence (DNA): TGTGCCAGCACGAGGGATGTGGGCGGGGAGCTGTTTTTT. Translated, it gives CASTRDVGGELFF. Supplemented by reference TRBV28 and TRBJ2-2, the full variable domain reads DVKVTQSSRYLVKRTGEKVFLECVQDMDHENMFWYRQDPGLGLRLIYFSYDVKMKEKGDIPEGYSVSREKKERFSLILESASTNQTSMYLCASTRDVGGELFFGEGSRLTVL.

The genes are TRBV15 and TRBJ1-2; 9 positions agree with TRBD1. This CDR3 is 15 amino acids long. Trimming removed 7 bases from V and 2 bases from J; junction bases left unmatched: 8. Germline CDR1 and CDR2: LNHNV and YYDKDF (reference sequence). CDR3 sequence (DNA): TGTGCCACCACCCAAGGGACAGGGCTGAACTATGGCTACACCTTC. Translated: CATTQGTGLNYGYTF.

This clone has a handful of counts. The chain has TRBV9 and TRBJ2-3, with 11 nucleotides matching TRBD2. This CDR3 region has 15 residues. V was clipped by 4 bases and J by 4 bases; unmatched bases: 5. Per germline, CDR1 SGDLS and CDR2 YYNGEE. CDR3 DNA: TGTGCCAGCAGCCCCGGGACTAGCGGAGCAGATACGCAGTATTTT. Protein product: CASSPGTSGADTQYF.

Worth noting for this clone: Relative to the germline gene, one junction end is altered; a read error may explain this. The sample has other DNA sequences that encode this CDR3 too. The chain carries TRBV20-1 and TRBJ2-5; D remains unclear. This CDR3 contains 11 residues. Germline V lookup: CDR1 DFQATT, CDR2 SNEGSKA (reference sequence). The CDR3, as DNA: TGCAGTGCTAGAGACCAGGAGACCCAGTACTTC. This codes for CSARDQETQYF.

This clone was found a few times. The chain couples TRBV7-9 to TRBJ2-5, with 14 bases fitting TRBD2. Germline V gene sequence: CDR1 SEHNR, CDR2 FQNEAQ (reference sequence). The CDR3 sequence is 15 residues long. The ends lost 5 bases at V and 7 bases at J; junction bases unmatched: 6. The DNA for the CDR3 is TGTGCCAGCAGCCCTGCGGGACTAGCGGGGGTGACCCAGTACTTC. Residues: CASSPAGLAGVTQYF.

This clone was seen a handful of times. This rearrangement joins TRBV30 to TRBJ2-1; D remains unclear. Deletions cut 3 bases from V and 6 bases from J, with 9 bases between. The CDR3 sequence is 12 residues long. Germline CDR1 and CDR2: GTSNPN and SVGIG (reference sequence). The CDR3 bases are TGTGCCTGGAGAGTGAACCGCAATGAGCAGTTCTTC. Its translation is CAWRVNRNEQFF. The complete variable domain, with remaining parts taken from reference TRBV30 and TRBJ2-1, reads SQTIHQWPATLVQPVGSPLSLECTVEGTSNPNLYWYRQAAGRGLQLLFYSVGIGQISSEVPQNLSASRPQDRQFILSSKKLLLSDSGFYLCAWRVNRNEQFFGPGTRLTVL.

This clone was seen a few times. V gene TRBV5-1 combines with J gene TRBJ2-5; 8 positions match TRBD1. There are 14 residues in the CDR3. J lost 2 bases, V lost 4 bases, and 4 bases had no gene match. Per the germline V gene, CDR1 is SGHRS and CDR2 is YFSETQ. As DNA, the CDR3 is TGCGCCAGCAGCCCACAGGGGGATCAAGAGACCCAGTACTTC. It is translated as CASSPQGDQETQYF.

The chain joins TRBV28 to TRBJ2-1, with 11 nucleotides matching TRBD2. Germline values: CDR1 MDHEN, CDR2 SYDVKM. J gave up 2 bases and V 8 bases, and 5 bases lay outside the gene matches. The CDR3 runs 15 residues. The CDR3 protein is CASRQTSGTYNEQFF. CDR3 DNA: TGTGCCAGCCGTCAGACTAGCGGGACCTACAATGAGCAGTTCTTC. Drawing the rest from reference TRBV28 and TRBJ2-1, the complete variable domain is DVKVTQSSRYLVKRTGEKVFLECVQDMDHENMFWYRQDPGLGLRLIYFSYDVKMKEKGDIPEGYSVSREKKERFSLILESASTNQTSMYLCASRQTSGTYNEQFFGPGTRLTVL.

This clone showed up just a few times. The sample carries other DNA sequences with the same CDR3. This sequence joins TRBV7-2 and TRBJ2-5; the D is unclear. This CDR3 has 12 amino acids. The V end lost 5 bases, the J end lost 1 base, and 5 bases lay between the germline ends. CDR1 SGHTA and CDR2 FQGNSA come from the germline V gene. Written as DNA, the CDR3 is TGTGCCAGCAGCCTTGGCCAAGAGACCCAGTACTTC. Translated: CASSLGQETQYF.

This clone was recorded a few times. Other DNA variants within this sample encode the same CDR3. The chain recombines TRBV4-1 with TRBJ1-1; D not certain. The CDR3 totals 13 residues. The V and J ends lost 4 bases and 1 base respectively, with 7 bases between them. Germline V gene sequence: CDR1 MGHRA, CDR2 YSYEKL. CDR3 nucleotides: TGCGCCAGCAGCCTTGAAGGGAACACTGAAGCTTTCTTT. It codes for CASSLEGNTEAFF.

Only a few counts were recorded for this clone. The chain carries TRBV11-2 and TRBJ2-1; TRBD1 matches 8 bases. The CDR3 loop spans 16 amino acids. The V gene end was trimmed by 4 bases and the J gene end by 5 bases; junction bases not matched to a gene: 10. In germline, CDR1 is SGHAT, CDR2 FQNNGV. The CDR3 loop reads CASSYTGGVVNNEQFF. The CDR3 region has the DNA TGTGCCAGCAGCTATACAGGGGGAGTAGTAAACAATGAGCAGTTCTTC.

This rearrangement joins TRBV9 to TRBJ1-2; D remains ambiguous. The CDR3 consists of 14 residues. The ends were cut back, 3 bases at V and 8 bases at J, with 17 bases in the middle. Per germline, CDR1 SGDLS and CDR2 YYNGEE. Here the CDR3 DNA reads TGTGCCAGCAGCGAAGGATCCTTTAAGAAGGGCTACACCTTC. This translates into CASSEGSFKKGYTF.

The chain recombines TRBV11-2 with TRBJ2-3; D perhaps matches TRBD2 (6 bases). Germline V CDR1 and CDR2: SGHAT, FQNNGV. V was clipped by 8 bases and J by 3 bases, with 24 bases between them. The CDR3 is 17 residues long. The CDR3 coding sequence is TGTGCCAGCCCTAAAGGGACCGGGCCTAGCGTTACAGATACGCAGTATTTT. This encodes CASPKGTGPSVTDTQYF.

This clone has a handful of counts. This rearrangement joins TRBV10-3 to TRBJ2-3; 9 positions agree with TRBD1. The CDR3 totals 14 residues. V gave up 8 bases and J gave up 3 bases; unmatched junction bases: 6. CDR1 is ENHRY and CDR2 is SYGVKD in the germline V gene. The CDR3 loop reads CAIGGQGRTDTQYF. CDR3 DNA: TGTGCCATCGGCGGACAGGGGAGAACAGATACGCAGTATTTT.

This chain connects TRBV29-1 to TRBJ2-5, with 7 bases matching TRBD1. The CDR3 runs 13 residues. Germline lookup yields CDR1 SQVTM and CDR2 ANQGSEA. The V and J ends lost 3 bases and 3 bases, in that order; junction bases with no gene match: 4. This CDR3 reads CSVEGQTKETQYF. In nucleotides, the CDR3 is TGCAGCGTTGAGGGACAGACGAAAGAGACCCAGTACTTC.

The chain has TRBV2 and TRBJ2-3; 12 nucleotides agree with TRBD2. V shed 3 bases and J 3 bases; nucleotides not matched to a gene: 4. CDR1 is SNHLY and CDR2 is FYNNEI in the germline V gene. CDR3 size: 16 residues. The CDR3: CASSELGTSGTDTQYF. CDR3 bases: TGTGCCAGCAGTGAGTTGGGGACTAGCGGGACAGATACGCAGTATTTT.

This clone has more than one count but fewer than ten. V and J are TRBV5-1 and TRBJ2-2; 8 nucleotides align to TRBD1. The CDR3 sequence is 16 residues long. Germline CDR1 is SGHRS and CDR2 is YFSETQ. Trimming cost V 2 bases and J 4 bases; bases outside gene matches: 7. This chain's CDR3 is CASSFGNRGFTGELFF. The CDR3 DNA reads as TGCGCCAGCAGCTTTGGGAACAGGGGGTTCACCGGGGAGCTGTTTTTT.

This clone has a handful of counts. The chain is built from TRBV9 and TRBJ2-3; 9 bases are a match to TRBD1. Germline CDR1 SGDLS, CDR2 YYNGEE. CDR3 length: 16 amino acids. V dropped 2 bases and J dropped 4; count of bases not matched to a gene: 8. CDR3 nucleotides: TGTGCCAGCAGCGTCAGAGCCGGGACAGGGCCAGATACGCAGTATTTT. Protein: CASSVRAGTGPDTQYF. Combining the CDR3 with reference TRBV9 and TRBJ2-3 gives the whole variable domain DSGVTQTPKHLITATGQRVTLRCSPRSGDLSVYWYQQSLDQGLQFLIQYYNGEERAKGNILERFSAQQFPDLHSELNLSSLELGDSALYFCASSVRAGTGPDTQYFGPGTRLTVL.

V and J are TRBV6-6 and TRBJ2-1, with D maybe TRBD1 (6 bases). Germline V gene data show CDR1 as MNHNY and CDR2 as SVGAGI (reference sequence). V shed 0 bases and J shed 6 bases, with 15 bases lying between them. CDR3 length: 16 residues. The CDR3 is CASSYSSTVGANEQFF. CDR3 coding DNA: TGTGCCAGCAGTTACTCGAGTACTGTGGGGGCCAATGAGCAGTTCTTC.

This CDR3 is CAWSYRGHEQYF. The CDR3 DNA is TGTGCCTGGAGTTACAGGGGTCACGAGCAGTACTTC. The chain employs TRBV30 and TRBJ2-7, with TRBD1 matching 7 bases. Germline lookup yields CDR1 GTSNPN and CDR2 SVGIG (reference sequence). The J segment lost 5 bases and the V segment lost 2 bases, leaving 3 bases of the junction unmatched. The CDR3 has 12 amino acids. The variable domain in full, with the rest retrieved from reference TRBV30 and TRBJ2-7, is SQTIHQWPATLVQPVGSPLSLECTVEGTSNPNLYWYRQAAGRGLQLLFYSVGIGQISSEVPQNLSASRPQDRQFILSSKKLLLSDSGFYLCAWSYRGHEQYFGPGTRLTVT.

This clone was seen a few times. The chain has TRBV29-1 and TRBJ2-2; D remains ambiguous. The CDR3 runs 14 residues. The V end lost 0 bases, the J end lost 1 base, and 6 bases lay between the germline ends. Germline CDR1 reads SQVTM; CDR2 reads ANQGSEA. CDR3: CSVEDMRNTGELFF. The CDR3 DNA sequence: TGCAGCGTTGAAGATATGCGGAACACCGGGGAGCTGTTTTTT.

This clone was counted between two and nine times. This chain links TRBV5-1 with TRBJ1-5, with a possible D match to TRBD1 (5 bases). The CDR3 runs to 14 residues. The V end lost 0 bases, the J end lost 7 bases, and 11 bases lay between the germline ends. Germline-derived CDR1 and CDR2 are SGHRS and YFSETQ. The DNA of the CDR3 is TGCGCCAGCAGCTTGGAAGGGAGGGGACAGCCCCAGCATTTT. Translated, it gives CASSLEGRGQPQHF. The entire variable domain, with the rest obtained from reference TRBV5-1 and TRBJ1-5, is as follows: KAGVTQTPRYLIKTRGQQVTLSCSPISGHRSVSWYQQTPGQGLQFLFEYFSETQRNKGNFPGRFSGRQFSNSRSEMNVSTLELGDSALYLCASSLEGRGQPQHFGDGTRLSIL.

The rearrangement joins TRBV19 to TRBJ2-5, with TRBD1 matching 7 bases. The CDR3 length is 14 residues. Trimming at V came to 5 bases and at J to 1 base, leaving 4 bases not matched to a gene. Germline loops: CDR1 LNHDA, CDR2 SQIVND (reference sequence). CDR3 protein: CASSQDRVQETQYF. The CDR3 DNA is TGTGCCAGTAGTCAAGACAGGGTCCAAGAGACCCAGTACTTC. The whole variable domain, filled in from reference TRBV19 and TRBJ2-5, reads DGGITQSPKYLFRKEGQNVTLSCEQNLNHDAMYWYRQDPGQGLRLIYYSQIVNDFQKGDIAEGYSVSREKKESFPLTVTSAQKNPTAFYLCASSQDRVQETQYFGPGTRLLVL.

This chain connects TRBV6-6 to TRBJ1-1, with D unclear. CDR1 MNHNY and CDR2 SVGAGI come from the germline V gene (reference sequence). V lost 3 bases and J 0 bases, leaving 11 bases between the germline ends. The CDR3 runs 15 residues. The CDR3, as DNA: TGTGCCAGCAGTTATGTGGGGATTCTGAACACTGAAGCTTTCTTT. Translated: CASSYVGILNTEAFF.

This clone turned up a few times. This chain uses TRBV5-1 with TRBJ2-7; D perhaps matches TRBD2 (5 bases). The V and J ends lost 4 bases and 0 bases respectively, with 14 bases between them. The CDR3 covers 15 residues. Germline V gives CDR1 SGHRS, CDR2 YFSETQ. The CDR3 DNA sequence: TGCGCCAGCAGCAGGTTCGCGGGCCGCTCCTACGAGCAGTACTTC. This translates into CASSRFAGRSYEQYF.

CDR3 nucleotides: TGTGCCAGCAGTTTTACAGGCCGGATGGCACTGTTTTTT. This codes for CASSFTGRMALFF. This chain connects TRBV27 to TRBJ1-4, with a weak D call TRBD1 (5 bases). The CDR3 loop spans 13 amino acids. Trimming shortened V by 3 bases and J by 13 bases, and 15 bases separated the two germline ends. Germline CDR1 reads MNHEY; CDR2 reads SMNVEV (reference sequence).